Presented here are 12 T cell receptor beta chains from one specimen sequenced in a study of shared clonotypes between healthy human individuals. Produced via immunoSEQ multiplex PCR; TCRdb's table is partial and in-frame only. The sample yields fewer than 350,000 clones, roughly 87% seen once. The sequencing input was memory CD8+ T cells sorted from blood. Noted subset: CD45RO+ cells pooled with CCR7-negative TemRA cells. The receptors were gathered from a man aged 18 to 29 in good health.

The table lists this clone with a few counts. V and J are TRBV5-5 and TRBJ2-7; TRBD2 matches at 7 bases. The V gene's germline CDR1 is SGHKS and CDR2 YYEKEE (reference sequence). V lost 6 bases, J lost 6 bases, and 12 bases stayed unmatched. CDR3 length: 14 residues. CDR3 sequence (DNA): TGTGCCAGCATCCCCCGGGCGGGAGACCTCGAGCAGTACTTC. It specifies CASIPRAGDLEQYF.

The chain has TRBV6-1 and TRBJ2-7; 8 bases line up with TRBD1. The CDR3 loop spans 15 amino acids. Germline CDR1 and CDR2: MNHNS and SASEGT. V lost 9 bases, J lost 7 bases, and 17 bases stayed unmatched. In DNA, the CDR3 is TGTGCCAGACACCATTGGGGGACAGGAATAGGAGAGCAGTACTTC. As protein: CARHHWGTGIGEQYF.

The V and J genes are TRBV30 and TRBJ2-1; 7 bases fit TRBD2. The CDR3 covers 12 residues. CDR1 GTSNPN and CDR2 SVGIG come from the germline V gene (reference sequence). The V and J ends lost 1 base and 9 bases, in that order; junction bases with no gene match: 3. In DNA form, the CDR3 reads TGTGCCTGGAGTGGGGAGGGACTTGAGCAGTTCTTC. This gives the protein CAWSGEGLEQFF.

V is TRBV6-5 and J is TRBJ2-1; D might be TRBD1 (6 bases). The CDR3 covers 12 residues. Germline V lookup: CDR1 MNHEY, CDR2 SVGAGI. The germline V and J ends were trimmed by 5 bases and 5 bases, with 7 bases remaining between them. The CDR3 reads CASSTGNNEQFF. The CDR3, as DNA: TGTGCCAGCAGTACAGGGAACAATGAGCAGTTCTTC.

V and J are TRBV29-1 and TRBJ2-7; D gene unclear. The V and J ends lost 2 bases and 4 bases respectively, with 24 bases between them. This CDR3 spans 17 amino acids. The germline V gene has CDR1 SQVTM and CDR2 ANQGSEA. In DNA form, the CDR3 reads TGCAGCGTTGAATTCCCCTCTGCGGACCAGAAAGAGTACGAGCAGTACTTC. This sequence encodes CSVEFPSADQKEYEQYF.

In DNA, the CDR3 is TGTGCCAGCAGCTTGCAAACCGACAATGAAAAACTGTTTTTT. It encodes CASSLQTDNEKLFF. This chain uses TRBV5-6 with TRBJ1-4; D is unclear. CDR1 is SGHDT and CDR2 is YYEEEE in the germline V gene. V was trimmed by 1 base and J by 5 bases, leaving 9 bases between them. The CDR3 contains 14 residues.

The chain recombines TRBV18 with TRBJ2-2; tentatively, D is TRBD2 (6 bases). V was cut by 3 bases and J by 0 bases, with 14 bases left in between. This CDR3 is 17 amino acids long. Per germline, CDR1 KGHSH and CDR2 LQKENI. CDR3 in DNA: TGTGCCAGCTCACCCACGGCGACTAGGCCGAACACCGGGGAGCTGTTTTTT. Translation: CASSPTATRPNTGELFF.

The rearrangement links TRBV5-1 to TRBJ1-1, with D possibly matching TRBD1 (6 bases). The germline V gene has CDR1 SGHRS and CDR2 YFSETQ. The CDR3 totals 15 residues. V was shortened by 1 base and J by 3 bases, with 13 bases between the two germline ends. The CDR3 nucleotides are TGCGCCAGCAGCTTGCTGGGACACAAGGACACTGAAGCTTTCTTT. This gives the protein CASSLLGHKDTEAFF.

This rearrangement joins TRBV6-5 to TRBJ1-1; D is unclear. The V gene lost 5 bases and the J gene lost 2 bases, with 12 bases spanning the gap. From germline, CDR1 is MNHEY and CDR2 SVGAGI. The CDR3 has 14 residues. For the CDR3, the DNA is TGTGCCAGCAGTACGGGTGGGGAAAACACTGAAGCTTTCTTT. Translating it yields CASSTGGENTEAFF.

V gene TRBV5-6 combines with J gene TRBJ2-1, with 14 bases identical to TRBD2. Germline V CDR1 and CDR2: SGHDT, YYEEEE. The CDR3 contains 17 residues. J lost 4 bases, V lost 6 bases, and 9 bases had no gene match. The DNA of the CDR3 is TGTGCCAGCAACGAGGGACTAGCGGGAGATATTTACAATGAGCAGTTCTTC. It yields the protein CASNEGLAGDIYNEQFF.

The genes are TRBV6-5 and TRBJ1-1, with TRBD1 as a possible D gene (6 bases). Germline V gene lookup returns CDR1 MNHEY and CDR2 SVGAGI. This CDR3 is 14 amino acids long. Trimming took 5 bases from V and 1 from J, leaving 11 bases between them. The CDR3 sequence: CASSAGHPNTEAFF. The CDR3 DNA is TGTGCCAGCAGTGCGGGACACCCGAACACTGAAGCTTTCTTT.

This clone has a single count. V and J are TRBV6-1 and TRBJ1-4, with D possibly TRBD1 on 5 matching bases. CDR3 length: 15 residues. Trimming removed 4 bases from V and 5 bases from J, with 14 bases in between. Germline V lookup: CDR1 MNHNS, CDR2 SASEGT. The CDR3 DNA reads as TGTGCCAGCAGTGCTTGGGACCTCCGAAATGAAAAACTGTTTTTT. It yields the protein CASSAWDLRNEKLFF.